These 26 T cell receptor beta chains originate from one sample sequenced in a study of circulating and synovial CD4+ cells in juvenile arthritis. Sequencing used immunoSEQ multiplex PCR; TCRdb keeps in-frame clones, though not all of them. The data contain around 32,000 clones, around 95% of them singletons. Sequenced material: CD4+ T cells from blood. All receptors come from a human donor with juvenile idiopathic arthritis.

The CDR3 loop is CASSQDIPGTEAFF. CDR3 nucleotides: TGCGCCAGCAGCCAAGATATTCCCGGCACTGAAGCTTTCTTT. The genes are TRBV4-1 and TRBJ1-1, with D hard to call. Germline CDR1 MGHRA, CDR2 YSYEKL. The CDR3 covers 14 residues. Trimming stripped 0 bases from V and 4 bases from J, with 9 bases between.

The V and J genes are TRBV30 and TRBJ1-1; perhaps TRBD1 as D (5 bases). Germline assignment: CDR1 GTSNPN and CDR2 SVGIG (reference sequence). Trimming removed 3 bases at V and 4 bases at J, with 9 bases between. This CDR3 region has 12 residues. The DNA of the CDR3 is TGTGCCTGGAGGTTCAGGGCCACTGAAGCTTTCTTT. As protein: CAWRFRATEAFF. Full variable domain (remainder filled in from reference TRBV30 and TRBJ1-1): SQTIHQWPATLVQPVGSPLSLECTVEGTSNPNLYWYRQAAGRGLQLLFYSVGIGQISSEVPQNLSASRPQDRQFILSSKKLLLSDSGFYLCAWRFRATEAFFGQGTRLTVV.

The V gene is TRBV29-1, the J gene TRBJ1-3; D call uncertain. CDR1 is SQVTM, CDR2 ANQGSEA, per germline. The CDR3 consists of 14 residues. V lost 6 bases and J lost 1, with 13 bases in between. The CDR3 protein is CSVTKSGSGNTIYF. CDR3 coding DNA: TGCAGCGTGACTAAATCAGGTTCTGGAAACACCATATATTTT.

This chain links TRBV5-1 with TRBJ2-7; 8 bases are a match to TRBD1. The germline V gene encodes CDR1 SGHRS and CDR2 YFSETQ. V shed 7 bases and J 2 bases; nucleotides not matched to a gene: 11. The CDR3 runs to 15 residues. As DNA, the CDR3 is TGCGCCAGCGAAGCAACCGGGACAGGAGCCTACGAGCAGTACTTC. The encoded protein is CASEATGTGAYEQYF.

The J gene is TRBJ2-1, the V gene TRBV30, with 8 bases fitting TRBD1. The V and J ends lost 0 bases and 7 bases, in that order; junction bases with no gene match: 8. This CDR3 is built from 15 residues. The V gene's germline CDR1 is GTSNPN and CDR2 SVGIG (reference sequence). CDR3 DNA: TGTGCCTGGAGTGTAGGGCAGGGGGCGCCTAATGAGCAGTTCTTC. Protein: CAWSVGQGAPNEQFF.

The rearrangement links TRBV30 to TRBJ1-5, with TRBD1 identical over 7 bases. Germline CDR1 is GTSNPN and CDR2 is SVGIG (reference sequence). V trimming: 3 bases; J trimming: 0 bases; junction bases outside the gene matches: 17. This CDR3 is 19 amino acids long. The CDR3 protein is CAWSLNPRGQRSSNQPQHF. The CDR3 coding sequence is TGTGCCTGGAGCCTTAACCCTCGGGGACAGAGATCTAGCAATCAGCCCCAGCATTTT. The whole variable domain, remainder taken from reference TRBV30 and TRBJ1-5, is SQTIHQWPATLVQPVGSPLSLECTVEGTSNPNLYWYRQAAGRGLQLLFYSVGIGQISSEVPQNLSASRPQDRQFILSSKKLLLSDSGFYLCAWSLNPRGQRSSNQPQHFGDGTRLSIL.

V usage is TRBV30 and J usage is TRBJ1-4; D is undetermined. This CDR3 has 13 residues. Trimming took off 0 bases at V and 4 bases at J, with 6 bases between the two ends. Germline lookup yields CDR1 GTSNPN and CDR2 SVGIG (reference sequence). The CDR3 is CAWSVQSNEKLFF. The CDR3, as DNA: TGTGCCTGGAGTGTACAGAGTAATGAAAAACTGTTTTTT.

The chain recombines TRBV5-1 with TRBJ2-1, with 11 positions matching TRBD1. The germline V gene has CDR1 SGHRS and CDR2 YFSETQ. V lost 3 bases to trimming and J lost 8 bases; unmatched junction nucleotides: 7. This CDR3 region has 15 residues. Here the CDR3 reads CASSSGQGAWDEQFF. The CDR3 DNA is TGCGCCAGCAGCTCTGGACAGGGGGCTTGGGATGAGCAGTTCTTC.

V and J are TRBV5-5 and TRBJ2-3; TRBD2 aligns across 15 bases. This CDR3 contains 17 residues. J lost 4 bases, V lost 3 bases, and 6 bases had no gene match. Germline loops: CDR1 SGHKS, CDR2 YYEKEE (reference sequence). The CDR3 DNA sequence: TGTGCCAGCAGCTCAGGGACTAGCGGGGGGCGGTCAGATACGCAGTATTTT. Protein: CASSSGTSGGRSDTQYF.

DNA of the CDR3: TGCGCCAGCAGACGAACGGGACTAGTGAGGGGGAATGAGCAGTTCTTC. Its translation is CASRRTGLVRGNEQFF. This sequence joins TRBV4-1 and TRBJ2-1; 8 bases agree with TRBD2. With 6 bases clipped from V and 7 bases from J, the junction kept 14 bases outside the gene matches. The CDR3 spans 16 residues. CDR1 is MGHRA and CDR2 is YSYEKL in the germline V gene.

V and J are TRBV5-4 and TRBJ1-2; 7 nucleotides agree with TRBD1. Germline V gene data show CDR1 as SGHNT and CDR2 as YYREEE (reference sequence). V lost 4 bases and J lost 4; bases outside the gene matches: 10. CDR3 length: 15 amino acids. The CDR3: CASSHPGQLIYGYTF. The CDR3 region has the DNA TGTGCCAGCAGCCACCCGGGACAGCTAATCTATGGCTACACCTTC. The variable domain in full, completed from reference TRBV5-4 and TRBJ1-2, reads ETGVTQSPTHLIKTRGQQVTLRCSSQSGHNTVSWYQQALGQGPQFIFQYYREEENGRGNFPPRFSGLQFPNYSSELNVNALELDDSALYLCASSHPGQLIYGYTFGSGTRLTVV.

The V and J genes are TRBV2 and TRBJ2-1; D is perhaps TRBD2 (6 bases). Looked up from germline, CDR1 is SNHLY and CDR2 is FYNNEI. This CDR3 has 16 residues. V shed 8 bases and J shed 3 bases, with 20 bases lying between them. As DNA, the CDR3 is TGTGCCAGCCTCCTGGAGTCTAGCGTGCTCTACAATGAGCAGTTCTTC. Protein sequence: CASLLESSVLYNEQFF.

The rearrangement uses TRBV6-5 and TRBJ1-1, with TRBD1 matching over 7 bases. This CDR3 contains 15 residues. The junction had 10 bases not matched to a gene; V was cut back by 4 bases and J by 5 bases. CDR1 is MNHEY, CDR2 SVGAGI, per germline. DNA for the CDR3: TGTGCCAGCAGTTTCCTCCGCCCAGGGGGGACTGAAGCTTTCTTT. Amino acid sequence: CASSFLRPGGTEAFF.

This chain uses TRBV25-1 with TRBJ1-3; D uncertain. Germline V gene lookup returns CDR1 MGHDK and CDR2 SYGVNS. The germline V and J ends were trimmed by 2 bases and 2 bases, with 10 bases remaining between them. There are 15 residues in the CDR3. The CDR3 here is CASSEGYRTGNTIYF. As DNA, the CDR3 is TGTGCCAGCAGTGAAGGGTACAGAACTGGAAACACCATATATTTT.

The chain couples TRBV28 to TRBJ2-1; possibly TRBD2 for D (5 bases). CDR3 size: 17 residues. The germline V and J ends were trimmed by 3 bases and 5 bases, with 20 bases remaining between them. The germline V gene encodes CDR1 MDHEN and CDR2 SYDVKM. As DNA, the CDR3 is TGTGCCAGCAGTTTTGGGTTAGCGCTTAAAGTGGACAATGAGCAGTTCTTC. Its translation is CASSFGLALKVDNEQFF.

This clone was picked up a small number of times. The V gene is TRBV5-6, the J gene TRBJ2-3; TRBD1 might be the D (6 bases). Trimming removed 0 bases at V and 2 bases at J, with 7 bases between. Germline assignment: CDR1 SGHDT and CDR2 YYEEEE. The CDR3 has 14 residues. CDR3 residues: CASSLDRDTDTQYF. CDR3 in DNA: TGTGCCAGCAGCTTGGACAGGGACACAGATACGCAGTATTTT.

This clone was seen just once. The chain recombines TRBV7-8 with TRBJ1-4; 7 nucleotides agree with TRBD1. The V gene's germline CDR1 is SGHVS and CDR2 FQNEAQ. V lost 5 bases, J lost 3 bases, and 6 bases stayed unmatched. This CDR3 region has 15 residues. The CDR3 is CASSERGLANEKLFF. For the CDR3, the DNA is TGTGCCAGCAGCGAGAGGGGGCTGGCTAATGAAAAACTGTTTTTT.

The gene calls are TRBV10-3 and TRBJ1-2; 12 bases align to TRBD1. V lost 1 base to trimming and J lost 1 base; unmatched junction nucleotides: 4. CDR1 is ENHRY and CDR2 is SYGVKD in the germline V gene. The CDR3 spans 17 residues. CDR3 DNA: TGTGCCATCAGTGAGTTAGGGACAGGGGGCGATAACTATGGCTACACCTTC. It is translated as CAISELGTGGDNYGYTF.

The chain is built from TRBV10-3 and TRBJ2-7; TRBD1 might be the D (5 bases). The germline V gene has CDR1 ENHRY and CDR2 SYGVKD. Trimming removed 4 bases at V and 0 bases at J, with 10 bases between. The CDR3 covers 14 residues. CDR3 in DNA: TGTGCCATCAGTGCGGGCGGACACTCCTACGAGCAGTACTTC. Translating it yields CAISAGGHSYEQYF.

The CDR3 loop is CASSQQGGQRGGTDTQYF. The DNA for the CDR3 is TGTGCCAGCAGCCAGCAGGGGGGACAGCGGGGGGGCACAGATACGCAGTATTTT. The genes are TRBV4-2 and TRBJ2-3; 9 bases fit TRBD2. Germline values: CDR1 LGHNA, CDR2 YNFKEQ. V lost 3 bases and J lost 1; bases outside the gene matches: 11. This CDR3 spans 18 amino acids.

J is TRBJ2-2 and V is TRBV7-2; D is possibly TRBD1 (5 bases). Germline loops: CDR1 SGHTA, CDR2 FQGNSA. Trimming removed 5 bases at V and 6 bases at J, with 10 bases between. The CDR3 consists of 13 residues. In nucleotides, the CDR3 is TGTGCCAGCAGCCTGAGCAGGGCCGGGGAGCTGTTTTTT. Protein: CASSLSRAGELFF. Looking up the rest from reference TRBV7-2 and TRBJ2-2 gives the full variable domain: GAGVSQSPSNKVTEKGKDVELRCDPISGHTALYWYRQSLGQGLEFLIYFQGNSAPDKSGLPSDRFSAERTGGSVSTLTIQRTQQEDSAVYLCASSLSRAGELFFGEGSRLTVL.

This chain connects TRBV9 to TRBJ2-2, with 10 bases fitting TRBD2. The V segment lost 1 base and the J segment 1 base; nucleotides outside the gene matches: 7. The germline V gene has CDR1 SGDLS and CDR2 YYNGEE. The CDR3 is made up of 18 amino acids. CDR3 region: CASSVNPSGGRNTGELFF. CDR3 bases: TGTGCCAGCAGCGTAAATCCTAGCGGGGGAAGGAACACCGGGGAGCTGTTTTTT.

This sequence joins TRBV5-4 and TRBJ2-3; 9 nucleotides line up with TRBD1. J gave up 6 bases and V 4 bases, and 9 bases lay outside the gene matches. The germline V gene has CDR1 SGHNT and CDR2 YYREEE (reference sequence). This CDR3 is 15 amino acids long. CDR3 DNA: TGTGCCAGCAGCCCGAGACAGGGGGGCGGCGATACGCAGTATTTT. Translated: CASSPRQGGGDTQYF.

The chain links TRBV4-2 to TRBJ2-5; TRBD2 matches at 12 bases. V was pared by 0 bases and J by 1 base, with 0 bases of the junction left unmatched. Germline CDR1 reads LGHNA; CDR2 reads YNFKEQ. The CDR3 covers 16 residues. DNA for the CDR3: TGTGCCAGCAGCCAAGAACTAGCGGGGGGCCAAGAGACCCAGTACTTC. Encoded protein: CASSQELAGGQETQYF.

This chain connects TRBV7-9 to TRBJ2-7; TRBD2 aligns across 13 bases. With 3 bases clipped from V and 2 bases from J, the junction kept 4 bases outside the gene matches. There are 16 residues in the CDR3. The V gene's germline CDR1 is SEHNR and CDR2 FQNEAQ (reference sequence). Here the CDR3 reads CASSFQTSGGTYEQYF. The CDR3 bases are TGTGCCAGCAGCTTCCAGACTAGCGGGGGGACCTACGAGCAGTACTTC. Based on the CDR3 plus reference TRBV7-9 and TRBJ2-7, the full variable domain is DTGVSQNPRHKITKRGQNVTFRCDPISEHNRLYWYRQTLGQGPEFLTYFQNEAQLEKSRLLSDRFSAERPKGSFSTLEIQRTEQGDSAMYLCASSFQTSGGTYEQYFGPGTRLTVT.

The table lists this clone with a count of one. The chain employs TRBV7-2 and TRBJ2-5, with TRBD2 matching over 7 bases. Per germline, CDR1 SGHTA and CDR2 FQGNSA. The length of the CDR3 is 16 residues. The V and J ends lost 6 bases and 1 base, in that order; junction bases with no gene match: 11. CDR3 nucleotide sequence: TGTGCCAGCAGGCTTTCCATCGGACTAGGCCAAGAGACCCAGTACTTC. Translated, it gives CASRLSIGLGQETQYF.